This T cell receptor (beta chain) came from a study of cytomegalovirus exposure and HLA in healthy donors. Study-level findings and limits: Later findings reportedly placed an Asian-associated ancestry cluster below the approximately 620-donor mean for N-insertions. The study flagged 150 to 200 TCR beta chains as cytomegalovirus-associated. A later analysis showed HLA-associated TCR beta chains outstripping equally common others in clonal expansion. TCR beta sequences reportedly predicted most subjects' HLA-A and HLA-B alleles accurately.

It was with 60 Vbeta and 13 Jbeta primers that the PCR ran. Produced via immunoSEQ multiplex PCR; TCRdb's table is partial and in-frame only. The sample holds around 150,000 clones; roughly 80% are singletons and the top ten take 5.7%. Worth noting for this clone: Its antigen is still unknown.

Trimming left V 5 bases short and J 4 bases short, with 14 bases between. This CDR3 region has 14 residues. Germline V gene lookup returns CDR1 SQVTM and CDR2 ANQGSEA. The specimen was PBMCs. This sequence joins TRBV29-1 and TRBJ2-2, with D perhaps TRBD1 (6 bases). The source of this sequence is a man aged 25-45 years in good health and CMV-seropositive. The CDR3 reads CSVIPLQGTGELFF. The CDR3 region has the DNA TGCAGCGTTATACCTCTACAGGGCACCGGGGAGCTGTTTTTT.